Listed here are 17 T cell receptor beta chains from one sample, sequenced in a study of blood T cell repertoires in COVID-19. Assay used: immunoSEQ multiplex PCR; TCRdb lists only in-frame clones, some missing. Found here are about 280,000 clones, 65% to 90% of them singletons; the top ten hold roughly 4.6%. Sequencing input: peripheral blood. All receptors come from a man aged 45-65 years with active or convalescent COVID-19.

The chain carries TRBV4-1 and TRBJ1-2; 12 bases are shared with TRBD1. Trimming took 0 bases from V and 5 from J; bases not matched to a gene: 4. The CDR3 sequence is 16 residues long. Germline loops: CDR1 MGHRA, CDR2 YSYEKL. CDR3 sequence: CASSQDRGQGAYGYTF. CDR3 nucleotides: TGCGCCAGCAGCCAAGATAGGGGACAGGGGGCGTATGGCTACACCTTC.

This clone was counted only a few times. This chain joins TRBV5-1 and TRBJ1-1, with 7 bases fitting TRBD1. Germline V gene sequence: CDR1 SGHRS, CDR2 YFSETQ. This CDR3 is 16 amino acids long. J lost 11 bases, V lost 0 bases, and 16 bases had no gene match. Written as DNA, the CDR3 is TGCGCCAGCAGCTTGGGGGTCGGGGTCCGTGACAGGGTTGCTTTCTTT. It encodes CASSLGVGVRDRVAFF.

V is TRBV24-1 and J is TRBJ1-2, with D perhaps TRBD1 (6 bases). The CDR3 has 14 residues. The V gene's germline CDR1 is KGHDR and CDR2 SFDVKD. The V and J ends lost 0 bases and 2 bases respectively, with 6 bases between them. Here the CDR3 DNA reads TGTGCCACCAGTGATTTGACAGGGAACTATGGCTACACCTTC. Amino acid sequence: CATSDLTGNYGYTF.

About this clone itself: This specimen includes other DNA sequences encoding the same CDR3. The chain couples TRBV3-1 (or the pseudogene TRBV3-2) to TRBJ2-7; a possible D gene is TRBD2 (6 bases). The CDR3 contains 13 residues. Germline V gene lookup returns CDR1 LGHDT and CDR2 YNNKEL (reference sequence). V gave up 0 bases and J gave up 5 bases, with 8 bases separating them. The chain's CDR3 is CASSQDGGNEQYF. CDR3 DNA: TGTGCCAGCAGCCAAGATGGAGGGAACGAGCAGTACTTC.

The V gene is TRBV9, the J gene TRBJ1-4; 8 bases match TRBD1. Germline trimming cut 4 bases from V and 8 bases from J; bases unmatched to any gene: 7. Germline lookup yields CDR1 SGDLS and CDR2 YYNGEE. The CDR3 contains 14 residues. DNA for the CDR3: TGTGCCAGCAGCCCGAGGACAGGGCGCGAAAAACTGTTTTTT. It is translated as CASSPRTGREKLFF. Full variable domain (outside the CDR3, taken from reference TRBV9 and TRBJ1-4): DSGVTQTPKHLITATGQRVTLRCSPRSGDLSVYWYQQSLDQGLQFLIQYYNGEERAKGNILERFSAQQFPDLHSELNLSSLELGDSALYFCASSPRTGREKLFFGSGTQLSVL.

CDR3 nucleotides: TGTGCCAGCAGCTTAGGTTTGGGCAGGCCTCCAGGCAACACCATATATTTT. Translating it yields CASSLGLGRPPGNTIYF. The chain links TRBV7-9 to TRBJ1-3, with D unclear. V was pared by 1 base and J by 7 bases, with 20 bases between. There are 17 residues in the CDR3. Looked up from germline, CDR1 is SEHNR and CDR2 is FQNEAQ (reference sequence).

This clone was recorded once. The V gene is TRBV4-2, the J gene TRBJ1-1, with TRBD1 identical over 7 bases. Losses at the gene ends were 3 bases for V and 4 bases for J; bases not matched to a gene: 5. The CDR3 loop spans 14 amino acids. Per germline, CDR1 LGHNA and CDR2 YNFKEQ. The DNA of the CDR3 is TGTGCCAGCAGCCAGGGGGGACAGAGCACTGAAGCTTTCTTT. This translates into CASSQGGQSTEAFF.

V is TRBV15 and J is TRBJ2-5, with no clear D. In germline, CDR1 is LNHNV, CDR2 YYDKDF (reference sequence). Trimming cost V 1 base and J 5 bases, with 5 bases left between them. CDR3 length: 12 residues. The CDR3 DNA is TGTGCCACCAGCAGAGGGCTGGAGACCCAGTACTTC. This translates into CATSRGLETQYF.

The genes are TRBV6-1 and TRBJ2-1; 9 bases agree with TRBD2. The V gene end was trimmed by 4 bases and the J gene end by 5 bases; junction bases not matched to a gene: 12. The CDR3 covers 17 residues. CDR1 is MNHNS and CDR2 is SASEGT in the germline V gene. The CDR3 protein is CASSVRPGGRADNEQFF. The CDR3 DNA reads TGTGCCAGCAGTGTCCGGCCCGGCGGGAGGGCCGACAATGAGCAGTTCTTC.

The V call is TRBV28, the J call TRBJ1-2, with TRBD1 matching over 8 bases. The CDR3 length is 14 residues. The ends lost 5 bases at V and 8 bases at J; junction bases unmatched: 10. Germline lookup yields CDR1 MDHEN and CDR2 SYDVKM. The CDR3 DNA reads TGTGCCAGCAGTGCGGACAGGGAGTGGGAGGGCTACACCTTC. Translating gives CASSADREWEGYTF.

This clone has a single count. The V call is TRBV7-2, the J call TRBJ1-1; a possible D gene is TRBD1 (5 bases). V gave up 5 bases and J gave up 2 bases, with 15 bases separating them. CDR1 is SGHTA, CDR2 FQGNSA, per germline. The CDR3 totals 15 residues. CDR3 coding DNA: TGTGCCAGCAGCCGCAGCGGGACGGAAAACACTGAAGCTTTCTTT. It translates to CASSRSGTENTEAFF. The whole variable domain, remainder taken from reference TRBV7-2 and TRBJ1-1, is GAGVSQSPSNKVTEKGKDVELRCDPISGHTALYWYRQSLGQGLEFLIYFQGNSAPDKSGLPSDRFSAERTGGSVSTLTIQRTQQEDSAVYLCASSRSGTENTEAFFGQGTRLTVV.

The chain couples TRBV7-3 to TRBJ2-7, with 9 bases identical to TRBD1. Per germline, CDR1 SGHTA and CDR2 FQGTGA. The J segment lost 6 bases and the V segment lost 5 bases, leaving 8 bases of the junction unmatched. CDR3 length: 14 amino acids. The CDR3 region has the DNA TGTGCCAGCAGCCCGGGACAGGGTTCCCTCGAGCAGTACTTC. Translation gives CASSPGQGSLEQYF. The full variable domain, completed using reference TRBV7-3 and TRBJ2-7, is GAGVSQTPSNKVTEKGKYVELRCDPISGHTALYWYRQSLGQGPEFLIYFQGTGAADDSGLPNDRFFAVRPEGSVSTLKIQRTERGDSAVYLCASSPGQGSLEQYFGPGTRLTVT.

The gene calls are TRBV6-6 and TRBJ1-4, with 10 bases that match TRBD1. The CDR3 extends over 16 amino acids. Germline lookup yields CDR1 MNHNY and CDR2 SVGAGI (reference sequence). The V segment lost 8 bases and the J segment 0 bases; nucleotides outside the gene matches: 6. The CDR3: CASRRTGGTTNEKLFF. CDR3 nucleotide sequence: TGTGCCAGCCGTCGGACAGGGGGAACAACTAATGAAAAACTGTTTTTT.

The genes are TRBV12-3 or TRBV12-4 and TRBJ2-7; D is uncertain. This CDR3 spans 11 amino acids. V lost 4 bases and J lost 7, with 8 bases in between. The CDR3 loop is CASSSLEEQYF. The DNA of the CDR3 is TGTGCCAGCAGTTCACTGGAGGAGCAGTACTTC.

DNA for the CDR3: TGTGCCAGCTCGCCGGGTCCTTGGCCGGGGTACTTC. This encodes CASSPGPWPGYF. The chain has TRBV18 and TRBJ2-7; D not resolved. Germline loops: CDR1 KGHSH, CDR2 LQKENI. The CDR3 has 12 residues. Trimming removed 6 bases from V and 12 bases from J, with 18 bases in between.

This clone appeared a single time. The rearrangement links TRBV6-6 to TRBJ1-2; TRBD1 aligns across 8 bases. CDR1 is MNHNY, CDR2 SVGAGI, per germline (reference sequence). Trimming at V came to 6 bases and at J to 7 bases, leaving 7 bases not matched to a gene. The CDR3 covers 13 residues. CDR3 amino acids: CASSQTGDGGYTF. CDR3 coding DNA: TGTGCCAGCAGCCAGACAGGGGATGGTGGCTACACCTTC.

The V call is TRBV7-9, the J call TRBJ2-1; 11 positions agree with TRBD2. Trimming removed 5 bases from V and 4 bases from J; junction bases left unmatched: 4. Per the germline V gene, CDR1 is SEHNR and CDR2 is FQNEAQ (reference sequence). The CDR3 totals 15 residues. CDR3 residues: CASSHIAGGYNEQFF. CDR3 nucleotide sequence: TGTGCCAGCAGCCATATAGCGGGAGGGTACAATGAGCAGTTCTTC.